This T cell receptor beta chain was sequenced in a study of breast tumors, draining lymph nodes, adjacent tissues. Breast cancer patients provided tissue from their axillary draining lymph nodes. TCRdb recomputed calls from the multiplex PCR reads with MiXCR, one row per CDR3 protein. The sample lists 190,000 or so distinct CDR3 sequences; 30% to 40% were seen once. The V gene lost 3 bases and the J gene lost 5 bases, with 9 bases spanning the gap. The CDR3 totals 13 residues. Germline V lookup: CDR1 SNHLY, CDR2 FYNNEI. Study observations and caveats: Tumor TCR diversity was below lymph nodes but above nontumor tissue.

Points on this clonotype: The antigen is undetermined.

Material: axillary lymph node tissue. This TCR derives from a female donor with breast cancer. Some clones in this sample may be carry-over from other donors' samples. V gene TRBV2 combines with J gene TRBJ2-3; D unclear. CDR3 protein: CASSEGPEDTQYF. The CDR3 nucleotides read TGTGCCAGCAGTGAGGGTCCGGAAGATACGCAGTATTTT.